A selection of T cell receptor beta chains follows, all from one sample in a study of response to subunit inactivated influenza vaccine. TCRdb used MiXCR to reprocess the RT-PCR reads, holding one entry per CDR3 protein. This sample has 600,000 to 850,000 distinct CDR3 sequences, with around 13% found just once. The sample was PBMCs from blood, taken approximately 15 days before vaccination. These receptors all stem from a man aged 50-59 years who received an inactivated influenza vaccine. Each CDR3 is given with its conserved first and last residue. The D gene is left open where the match is weak. Expanded clones are given a class, and other clones once, few, many or no size at all.

CDR3 protein	CDR3 DNA	D gene	clone size	V gene	J gene
CASRGGINEKLFF	TGTGCCAGCAGAGGGGGGATTAATGAAAAACTGTTTTTT	NA	NA	TRBV12-3/TRBV12-4	TRBJ1-4
CSAEGLAGGETQYF	TGCAGTGCCGAAGGCTTAGCGGGAGGAGAGACCCAGTACTTC	TRBD2	many	TRBV20-1	TRBJ2-5
CAINPKDRGGTEAFF	TGTGCCATCAATCCCAAGGACAGGGGAGGCACTGAAGCTTTCTTT	TRBD1	NA	TRBV10-3	TRBJ1-1
CASSLGVTYEQYF	TGTGCCAGCAGCTTAGGGGTGACCTACGAGCAGTACTTC	NA	many	TRBV13	TRBJ2-7
CSELGGGEQFF	TGCAGCGAACTAGGGGGAGGTGAGCAGTTCTTC	NA	NA	TRBV20-1	TRBJ2-1
CASSLPGQGAKNIQYF	TGCGCCAGCAGCCTTCCGGGACAGGGGGCCAAAAACATTCAGTACTTC	TRBD1	many	TRBV5-1	TRBJ2-4
CASGIGTGPYEQYF	TGTGCCAGCGGTATCGGGACAGGACCCTACGAGCAGTACTTC	TRBD1	NA	TRBV2	TRBJ2-7
CASSESSGEQFF	TGTGCCAGCAGTGAATCTAGCGGAGAGCAGTTCTTC	TRBD2	NA	TRBV25-1	TRBJ2-1
CASSQDTAVGQFF	TGCGCCAGCAGCCAAGATACGGCCGTCGGGCAGTTCTTC	NA	NA	TRBV4-1	TRBJ2-1
CASSRQGVGYGYTF	TGTGCCAGCAGTCGACAGGGGGTCGGCTATGGCTACACCTTC	TRBD1	few	TRBV12-3/TRBV12-4	TRBJ1-2
CASRPTERGGWETQYF	TGTGCCAGCAGACCTACCGAGCGGGGGGGCTGGGAGACCCAGTACTTC	TRBD2	NA	TRBV6-2/TRBV6-3	TRBJ2-5
CSALQISSGNTIYF	TGCAGTGCTCTACAGATATCCTCTGGAAACACCATATATTTT	NA	NA	TRBV20-1	TRBJ1-3
CASSGPSQGEVRETQYF	TGTGCCAGCAGTGGACCTTCTCAGGGTGAAGTCCGGGAGACCCAGTACTTC	NA	few	TRBV2	TRBJ2-5
CASSFAPDRPFF	TGTGCCAGCAGCTTTGCTCCGGACAGACCGTTCTTC	NA	many	TRBV7-9	TRBJ2-1
CASSLTPGQGANEKLFF	TGTGCCAGCAGCTTAACCCCTGGACAGGGGGCTAATGAAAAACTGTTTTTT	TRBD1	few	TRBV7-6	TRBJ1-4
CASSFMRDGNEQFF	TGTGCCAGCAGCTTTATGCGGGACGGAAATGAGCAGTTCTTC	NA	many	TRBV5-6	TRBJ2-1
CASSFSDRGLGEQYF	TGTGCCAGCAGTTTTTCGGACAGGGGGCTTGGCGAGCAGTACTTC	TRBD1	few	TRBV12-3/TRBV12-4	TRBJ2-7
CASSPGGTGSYEQYF	TGCGCCAGCAGCCCCGGGGGGACAGGGAGCTACGAGCAGTACTTC	TRBD1	NA	TRBV5-1	TRBJ2-7
CASSLQGARGYTF	TGTGCCAGCAGTTTACAGGGGGCCAGGGGCTACACCTTC	TRBD1	few	TRBV27	TRBJ1-2
CAIITSGGPNTGELFF	TGTGCCATCATCACTAGCGGGGGACCGAACACCGGGGAGCTGTTTTTT	TRBD2	few	TRBV7-9	TRBJ2-2
CASSQERLAGRETQYF	TGCGCCAGCAGCCAAGAACGACTAGCGGGAAGAGAGACCCAGTACTTC	TRBD2	NA	TRBV4-3	TRBJ2-5
CSALQGWQETQYF	TGCAGTGCTCTACAGGGGTGGCAAGAGACCCAGTACTTC	TRBD1	few	TRBV20-1	TRBJ2-5